Below are 4 T cell receptor beta chains sequenced from a single sample in a study of naive CD8 T cells in extremely preterm neonates. This table comes from immunoSEQ multiplex PCR, and its TCRdb copy is limited to in-frame clones, with some not included. The sample contains 7,400 or so clones, just under 98% of which appear only once. Without labor or membrane rupture, elective cesareans at roughly 37-41 weeks supplied term cord blood. The source material was naive CD8+ T cells from cord blood. The receptors originated from a newborn in good health.

The J gene is TRBJ2-3, the V gene TRBV27; 7 bases agree with TRBD2. Germline CDR1 reads MNHEY; CDR2 reads SMNVEV (reference sequence). This CDR3 is 14 amino acids long. V lost 1 base, J lost 5 bases, and 3 bases stayed unmatched. CDR3 amino acids: CASSLLGRGDTQYF. DNA of the CDR3: TGTGCCAGCAGTTTATTGGGGAGGGGAGATACGCAGTATTTT.

As to this clone: At one end the junction does not follow the germline gene, possibly because of a read error. The sample carries other DNA sequences with the same CDR3. The chain combines TRBV4-1 with TRBJ2-7; 12 bases are shared with TRBD2. Germline values: CDR1 MGHRA, CDR2 YSYEKL. The CDR3 consists of 20 residues. Here the CDR3 reads CASSQDQRASGGADPYEQYF. CDR3 bases: TGCGCCAGTAGCCAAGATCAAAGGGCTAGCGGGGGGGCCGATCCCTACGAGCAGTACTTC.

V is TRBV5-1 and J is TRBJ2-2; 9 nucleotides line up with TRBD1. CDR1 and CDR2 from the germline V gene are SGHRS and YFSETQ. The length of the CDR3 is 15 residues. Trimming removed 4 bases from V and 4 bases from J; junction bases left unmatched: 5. The CDR3, as DNA: TGCGCCAGCAGCGCGCCGACAGGGGGCACCGGGGAGCTGTTTTTT. Translation gives CASSAPTGGTGELFF.

The CDR3 DNA reads TGTGCCAGCAGGTGGACAGGGGGCACTGAAGCTTTCTTT. Protein: CASRWTGGTEAFF. The chain uses TRBV2 and TRBJ1-1; 10 bases are shared with TRBD1. Trimming removed 6 bases from V and 4 bases from J; junction bases left unmatched: 2. Germline V gene data show CDR1 as SNHLY and CDR2 as FYNNEI. The CDR3 has 13 residues.